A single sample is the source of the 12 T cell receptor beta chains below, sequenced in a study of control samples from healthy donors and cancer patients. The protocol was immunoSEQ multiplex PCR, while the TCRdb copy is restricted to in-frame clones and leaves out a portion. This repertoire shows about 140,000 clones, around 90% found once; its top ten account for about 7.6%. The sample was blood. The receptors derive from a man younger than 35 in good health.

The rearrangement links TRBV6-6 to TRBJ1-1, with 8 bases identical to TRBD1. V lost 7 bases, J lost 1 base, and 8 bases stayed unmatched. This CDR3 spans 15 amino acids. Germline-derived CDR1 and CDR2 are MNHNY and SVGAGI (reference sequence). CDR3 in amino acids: CASTSRGTGNTEAFF. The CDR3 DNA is TGTGCCAGCACCAGTCGGGGGACAGGGAACACTGAAGCTTTCTTT.

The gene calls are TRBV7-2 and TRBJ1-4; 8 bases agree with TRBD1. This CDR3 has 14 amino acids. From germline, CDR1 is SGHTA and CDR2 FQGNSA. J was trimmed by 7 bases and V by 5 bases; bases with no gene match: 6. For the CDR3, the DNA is TGTGCCAGCAGCGCCACACAGGGGGTTGAAAAACTGTTTTTT. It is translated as CASSATQGVEKLFF.

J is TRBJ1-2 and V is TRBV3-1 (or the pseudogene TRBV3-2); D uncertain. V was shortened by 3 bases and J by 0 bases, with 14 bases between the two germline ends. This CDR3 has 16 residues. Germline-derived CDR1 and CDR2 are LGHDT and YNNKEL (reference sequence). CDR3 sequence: CASSHPKLSANYGYTF. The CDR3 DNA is TGTGCCAGCAGCCATCCGAAACTGTCTGCTAACTATGGCTACACCTTC.

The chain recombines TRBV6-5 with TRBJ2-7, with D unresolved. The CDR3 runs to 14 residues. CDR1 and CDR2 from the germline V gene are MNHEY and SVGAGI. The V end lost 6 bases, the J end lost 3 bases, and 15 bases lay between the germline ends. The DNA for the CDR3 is TGTGCCAGCAGCTCATCATCAGGTAACTACGAGCAGTACTTC. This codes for CASSSSSGNYEQYF.

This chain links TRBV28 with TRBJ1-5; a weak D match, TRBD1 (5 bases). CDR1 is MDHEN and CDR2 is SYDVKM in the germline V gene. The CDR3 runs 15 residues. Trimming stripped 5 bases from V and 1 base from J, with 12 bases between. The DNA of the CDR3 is TGTGCCAGCAGTCCACCGGGGGGAAGCAATCAGCCCCAGCATTTT. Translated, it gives CASSPPGGSNQPQHF.

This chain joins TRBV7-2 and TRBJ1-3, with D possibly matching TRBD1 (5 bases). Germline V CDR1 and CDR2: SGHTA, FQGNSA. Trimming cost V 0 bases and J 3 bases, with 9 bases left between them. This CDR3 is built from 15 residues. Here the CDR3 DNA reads TGTGCCAGCAGCTTAGCACGGGGGGATGGAAACACCATATATTTT. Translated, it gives CASSLARGDGNTIYF.

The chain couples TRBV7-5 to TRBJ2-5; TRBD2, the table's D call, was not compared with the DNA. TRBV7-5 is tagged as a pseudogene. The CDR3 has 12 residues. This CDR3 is CVRSLTRETQYF. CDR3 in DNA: TGTGTCAGAAGCTTAACTCGGGAGACCCAGTACTTC.

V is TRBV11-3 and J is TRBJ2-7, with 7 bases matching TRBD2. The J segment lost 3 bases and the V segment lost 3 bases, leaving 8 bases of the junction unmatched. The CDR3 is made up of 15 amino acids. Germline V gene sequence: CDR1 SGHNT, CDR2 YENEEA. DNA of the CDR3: TGTGCCAGCAGCTTCGGTGTAGGGGAGGGCTACGAGCAGTACTTC. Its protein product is CASSFGVGEGYEQYF.

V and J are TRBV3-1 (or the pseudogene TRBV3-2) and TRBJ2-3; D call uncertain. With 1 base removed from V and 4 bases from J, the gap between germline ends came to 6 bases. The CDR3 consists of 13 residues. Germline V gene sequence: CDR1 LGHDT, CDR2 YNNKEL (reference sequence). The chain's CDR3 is CASSQANADTQYF. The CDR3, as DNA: TGTGCCAGCAGCCAAGCTAACGCAGATACGCAGTATTTT.

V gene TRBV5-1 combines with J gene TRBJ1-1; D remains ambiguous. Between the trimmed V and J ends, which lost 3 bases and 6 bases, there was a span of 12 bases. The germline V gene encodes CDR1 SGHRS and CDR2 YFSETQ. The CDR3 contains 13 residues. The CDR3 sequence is CASSSHSSAEAFF. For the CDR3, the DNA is TGCGCCAGCAGCTCTCACAGTAGCGCTGAAGCTTTCTTT.

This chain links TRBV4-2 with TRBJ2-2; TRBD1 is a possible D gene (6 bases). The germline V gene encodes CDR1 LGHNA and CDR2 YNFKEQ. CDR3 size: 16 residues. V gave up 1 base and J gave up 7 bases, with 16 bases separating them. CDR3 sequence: CASSQVDWQGIGELFF. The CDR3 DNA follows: TGTGCCAGCAGCCAAGTGGATTGGCAGGGGATCGGGGAGCTGTTTTTT.

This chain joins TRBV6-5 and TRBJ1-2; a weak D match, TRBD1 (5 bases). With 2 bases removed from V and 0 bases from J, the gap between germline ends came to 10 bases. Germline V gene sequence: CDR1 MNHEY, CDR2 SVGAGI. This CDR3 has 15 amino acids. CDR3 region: CASSYRDSSNYGYTF. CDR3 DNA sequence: TGTGCCAGCAGTTACCGGGACTCTTCTAACTATGGCTACACCTTC.